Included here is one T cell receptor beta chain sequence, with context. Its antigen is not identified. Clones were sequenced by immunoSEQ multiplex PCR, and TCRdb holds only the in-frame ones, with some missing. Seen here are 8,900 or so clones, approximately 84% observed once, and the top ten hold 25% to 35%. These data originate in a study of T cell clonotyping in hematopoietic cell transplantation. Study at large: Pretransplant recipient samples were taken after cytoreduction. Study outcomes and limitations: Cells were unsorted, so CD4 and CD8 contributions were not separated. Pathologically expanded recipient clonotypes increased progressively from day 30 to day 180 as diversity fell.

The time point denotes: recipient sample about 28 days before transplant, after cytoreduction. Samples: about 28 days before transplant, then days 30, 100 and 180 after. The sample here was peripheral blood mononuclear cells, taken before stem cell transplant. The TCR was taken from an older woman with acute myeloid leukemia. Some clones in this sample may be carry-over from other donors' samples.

Here the CDR3 reads CASRPKHQTGLNTEAFF. DNA for the CDR3: TGTGCCAGCAGACCTAAGCATCAGACAGGGTTGAACACTGAAGCTTTCTTT. This sequence joins TRBV7-9 and TRBJ1-1; 7 nucleotides align to TRBD1. This CDR3 contains 17 residues. CDR1 is SEHNR and CDR2 is FQNEAQ in the germline V gene (reference sequence). V gave up 6 bases and J gave up 0 bases; unmatched junction bases: 13. The variable domain in full, with the rest retrieved from reference TRBV7-9 and TRBJ1-1, is DTGVSQNPRHKITKRGQNVTFRCDPISEHNRLYWYRQTLGQGPEFLTYFQNEAQLEKSRLLSDRFSAERPKGSFSTLEIQRTEQGDSAMYLCASRPKHQTGLNTEAFFGQGTRLTVV.